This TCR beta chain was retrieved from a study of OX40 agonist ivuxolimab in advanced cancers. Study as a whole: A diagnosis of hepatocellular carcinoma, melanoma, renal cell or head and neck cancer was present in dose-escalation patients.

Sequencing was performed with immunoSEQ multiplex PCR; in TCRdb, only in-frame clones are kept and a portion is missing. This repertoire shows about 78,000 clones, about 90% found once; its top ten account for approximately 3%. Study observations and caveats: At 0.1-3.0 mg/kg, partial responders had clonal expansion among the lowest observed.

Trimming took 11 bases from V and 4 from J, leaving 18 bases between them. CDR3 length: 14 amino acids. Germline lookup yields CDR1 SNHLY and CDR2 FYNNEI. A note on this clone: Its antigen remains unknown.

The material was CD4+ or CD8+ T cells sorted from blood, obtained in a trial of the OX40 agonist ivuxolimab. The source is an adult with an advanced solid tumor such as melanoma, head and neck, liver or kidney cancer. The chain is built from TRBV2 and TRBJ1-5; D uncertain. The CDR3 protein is CAVKAGSWNQPQHF. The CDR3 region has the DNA TGTGCCGTTAAGGCGGGTTCGTGGAATCAGCCCCAGCATTTT.